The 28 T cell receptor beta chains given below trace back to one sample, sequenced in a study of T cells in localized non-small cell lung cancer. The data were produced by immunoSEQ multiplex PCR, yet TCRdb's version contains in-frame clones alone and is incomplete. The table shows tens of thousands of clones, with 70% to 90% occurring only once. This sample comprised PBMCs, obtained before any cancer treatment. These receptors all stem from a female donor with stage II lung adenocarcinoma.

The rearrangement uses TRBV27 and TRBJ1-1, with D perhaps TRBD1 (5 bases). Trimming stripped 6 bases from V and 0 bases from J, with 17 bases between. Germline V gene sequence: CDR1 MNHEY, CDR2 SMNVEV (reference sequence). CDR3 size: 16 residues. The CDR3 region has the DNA TGTGCCAGCAGCCCACCGGGGGGAGTAATGAACACTGAAGCTTTCTTT. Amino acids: CASSPPGGVMNTEAFF.

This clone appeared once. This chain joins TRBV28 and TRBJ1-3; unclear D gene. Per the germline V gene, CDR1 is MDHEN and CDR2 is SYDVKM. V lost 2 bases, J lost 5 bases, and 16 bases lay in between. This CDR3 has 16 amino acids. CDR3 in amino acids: CASSLGQNRMRNTIYF. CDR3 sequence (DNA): TGTGCCAGCAGTTTAGGGCAGAACCGAATGAGAAACACCATATATTTT. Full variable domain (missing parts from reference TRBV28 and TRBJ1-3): DVKVTQSSRYLVKRTGEKVFLECVQDMDHENMFWYRQDPGLGLRLIYFSYDVKMKEKGDIPEGYSVSREKKERFSLILESASTNQTSMYLCASSLGQNRMRNTIYFGEGSWLTVV.

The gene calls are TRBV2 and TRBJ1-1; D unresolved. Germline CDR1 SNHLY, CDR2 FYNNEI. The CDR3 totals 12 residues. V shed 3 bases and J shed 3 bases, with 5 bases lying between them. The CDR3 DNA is TGTGCCAGCAGTGAGTGGTACACTGAAGCTTTCTTT. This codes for CASSEWYTEAFF.

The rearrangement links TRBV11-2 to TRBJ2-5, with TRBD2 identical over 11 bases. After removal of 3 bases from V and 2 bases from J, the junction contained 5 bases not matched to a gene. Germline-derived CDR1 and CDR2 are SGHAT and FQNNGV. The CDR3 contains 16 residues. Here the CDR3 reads CASSFFASGGQETQYF. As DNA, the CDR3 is TGTGCCAGCAGCTTCTTCGCTAGCGGGGGGCAAGAGACCCAGTACTTC.

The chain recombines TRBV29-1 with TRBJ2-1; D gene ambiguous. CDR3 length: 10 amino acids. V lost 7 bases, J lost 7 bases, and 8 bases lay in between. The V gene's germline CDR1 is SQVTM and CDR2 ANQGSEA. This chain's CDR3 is CSAGTNEQFF. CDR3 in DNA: TGCAGCGCCGGCACGAATGAGCAGTTCTTC.

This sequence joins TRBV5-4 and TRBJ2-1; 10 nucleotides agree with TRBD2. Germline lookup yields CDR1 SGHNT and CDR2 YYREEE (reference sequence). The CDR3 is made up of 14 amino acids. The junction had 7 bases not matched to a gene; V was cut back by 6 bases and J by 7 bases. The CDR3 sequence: CASTSGGAFNEQFF. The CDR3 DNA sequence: TGTGCCAGCACCAGCGGGGGGGCCTTTAATGAGCAGTTCTTC.

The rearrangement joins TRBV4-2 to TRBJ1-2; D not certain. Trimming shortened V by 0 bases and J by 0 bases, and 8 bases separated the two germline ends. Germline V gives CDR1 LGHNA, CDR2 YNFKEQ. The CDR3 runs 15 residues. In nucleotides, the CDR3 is TGTGCCAGCAGCCAAGATTGGGTTTCTAACTATGGCTACACCTTC. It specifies CASSQDWVSNYGYTF.

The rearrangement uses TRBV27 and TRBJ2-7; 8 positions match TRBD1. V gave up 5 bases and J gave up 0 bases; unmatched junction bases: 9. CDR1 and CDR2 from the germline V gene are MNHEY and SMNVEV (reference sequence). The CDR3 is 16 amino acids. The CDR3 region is CASSPSTGESSYEQYF. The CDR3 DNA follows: TGTGCCAGCAGTCCGTCGACAGGGGAGAGCTCCTACGAGCAGTACTTC.

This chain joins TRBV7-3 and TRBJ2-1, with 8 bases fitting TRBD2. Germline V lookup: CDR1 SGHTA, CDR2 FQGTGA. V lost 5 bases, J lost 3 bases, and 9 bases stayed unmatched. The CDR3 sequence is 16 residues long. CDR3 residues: CASSHKAGAFYNEQFF. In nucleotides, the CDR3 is TGTGCCAGCAGCCACAAAGCGGGAGCGTTCTACAATGAGCAGTTCTTC.

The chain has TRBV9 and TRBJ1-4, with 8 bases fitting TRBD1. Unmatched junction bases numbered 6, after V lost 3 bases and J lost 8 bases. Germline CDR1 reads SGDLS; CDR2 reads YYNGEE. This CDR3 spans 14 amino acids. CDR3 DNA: TGTGCCAGCAGCGCTACAGGGGGTCGAGAAAAACTGTTTTTT. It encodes CASSATGGREKLFF.

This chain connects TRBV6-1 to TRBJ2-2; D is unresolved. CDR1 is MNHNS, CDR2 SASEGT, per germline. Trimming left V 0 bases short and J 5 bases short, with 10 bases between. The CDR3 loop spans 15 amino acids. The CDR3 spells CASSEAGVGTGELFF. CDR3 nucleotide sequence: TGTGCCAGCAGTGAAGCCGGCGTGGGAACCGGGGAGCTGTTTTTT.

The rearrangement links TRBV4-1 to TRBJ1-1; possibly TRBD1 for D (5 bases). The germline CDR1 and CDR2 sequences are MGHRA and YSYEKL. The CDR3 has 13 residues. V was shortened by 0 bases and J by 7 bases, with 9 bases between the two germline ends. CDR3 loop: CASSQDWGIEAFF. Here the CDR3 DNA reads TGCGCCAGCAGCCAAGATTGGGGGATTGAAGCTTTCTTT.

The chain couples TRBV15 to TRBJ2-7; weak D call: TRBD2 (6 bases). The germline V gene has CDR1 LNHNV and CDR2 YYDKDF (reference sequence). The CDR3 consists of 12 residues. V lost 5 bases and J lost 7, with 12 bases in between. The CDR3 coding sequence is TGTGCCACCAGCGCGGAGGGGCGGGAGCAGTACTTC. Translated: CATSAEGREQYF.

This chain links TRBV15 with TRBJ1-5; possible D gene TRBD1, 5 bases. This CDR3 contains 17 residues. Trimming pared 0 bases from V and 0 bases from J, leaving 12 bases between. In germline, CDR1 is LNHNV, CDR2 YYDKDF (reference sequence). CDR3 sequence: CATSRDHGAYSNQPQHF. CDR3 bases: TGTGCCACCAGCAGAGACCACGGGGCCTATAGCAATCAGCCCCAGCATTTT.

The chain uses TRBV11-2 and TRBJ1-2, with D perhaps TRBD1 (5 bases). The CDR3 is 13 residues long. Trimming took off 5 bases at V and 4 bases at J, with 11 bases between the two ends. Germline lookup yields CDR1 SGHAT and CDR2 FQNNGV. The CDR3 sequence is CASSPGPVYGYTF. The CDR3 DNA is TGTGCCAGCAGCCCGGGACCGGTCTATGGCTACACCTTC.

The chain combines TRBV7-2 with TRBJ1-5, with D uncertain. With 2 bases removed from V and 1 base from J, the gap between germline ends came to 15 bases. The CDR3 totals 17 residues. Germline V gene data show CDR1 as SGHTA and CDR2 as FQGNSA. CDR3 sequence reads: CASSLLRSRYSNQPQHF. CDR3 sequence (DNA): TGTGCCAGCAGCTTACTTCGCTCGCGGTACAGCAATCAGCCCCAGCATTTT.

The CDR3 is CASSGRPGTSGGAEDTQYF. The CDR3 DNA follows: TGTGCCAGCAGTGGACGTCCCGGGACTAGCGGGGGGGCGGAAGATACGCAGTATTTT. The V gene is TRBV6-1, the J gene TRBJ2-3, with 16 nucleotides matching TRBD2. CDR3 length equals 19 residues. Germline CDR1 is MNHNS and CDR2 is SASEGT. Trimming cost V 4 bases and J 5 bases; bases outside gene matches: 12.

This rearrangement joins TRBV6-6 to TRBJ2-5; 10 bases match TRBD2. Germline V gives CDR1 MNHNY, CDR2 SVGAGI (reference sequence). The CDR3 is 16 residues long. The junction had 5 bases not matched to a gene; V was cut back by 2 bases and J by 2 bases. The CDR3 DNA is TGTGCCAGCAGTTACGCTAGCGGGGGCGGACAAGAGACCCAGTACTTC. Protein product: CASSYASGGGQETQYF.

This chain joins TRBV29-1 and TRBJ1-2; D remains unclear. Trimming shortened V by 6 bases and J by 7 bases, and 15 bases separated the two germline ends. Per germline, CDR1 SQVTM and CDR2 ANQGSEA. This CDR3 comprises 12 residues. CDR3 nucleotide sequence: TGCAGCGTCGCCCGACCAGTTGGTGGCTACACCTTC. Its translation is CSVARPVGGYTF. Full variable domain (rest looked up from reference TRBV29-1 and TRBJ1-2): SAVISQKPSRDICQRGTSLTIQCQVDSQVTMMFWYRQQPGQSLTLIATANQGSEATYESGFVIDKFPISRPNLTFSTLTVSNMSPEDSSIYLCSVARPVGGYTFGSGTRLTVV.

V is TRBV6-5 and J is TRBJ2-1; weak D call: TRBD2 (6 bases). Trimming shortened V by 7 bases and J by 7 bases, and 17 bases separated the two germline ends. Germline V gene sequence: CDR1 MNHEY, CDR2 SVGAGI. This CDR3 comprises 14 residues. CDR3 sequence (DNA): TGTGCCAGCACCCACGGGGGACTTAGGAATGAGCAGTTCTTC. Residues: CASTHGGLRNEQFF.

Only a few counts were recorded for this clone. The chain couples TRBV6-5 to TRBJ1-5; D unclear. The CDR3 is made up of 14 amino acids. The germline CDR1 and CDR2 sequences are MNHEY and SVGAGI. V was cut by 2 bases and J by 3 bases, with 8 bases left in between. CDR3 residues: CASSYRNSNQPQHF. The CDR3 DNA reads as TGTGCCAGCAGTTACAGGAATTCCAATCAGCCCCAGCATTTT.

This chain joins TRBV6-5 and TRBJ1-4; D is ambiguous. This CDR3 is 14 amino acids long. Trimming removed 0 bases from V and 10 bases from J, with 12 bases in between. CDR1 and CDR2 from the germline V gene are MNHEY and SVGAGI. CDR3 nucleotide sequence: TGTGCCAGCAGTTACTCCTCCCAGGTGGGAAAACTGTTTTTT. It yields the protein CASSYSSQVGKLFF.

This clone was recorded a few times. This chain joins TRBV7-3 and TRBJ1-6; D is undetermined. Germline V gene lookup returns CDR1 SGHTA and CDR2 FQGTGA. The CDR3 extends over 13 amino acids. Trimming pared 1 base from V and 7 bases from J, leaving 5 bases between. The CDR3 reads CASSLNANSPLHF. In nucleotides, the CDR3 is TGTGCCAGCAGCTTAAACGCGAATTCACCCCTCCACTTT.

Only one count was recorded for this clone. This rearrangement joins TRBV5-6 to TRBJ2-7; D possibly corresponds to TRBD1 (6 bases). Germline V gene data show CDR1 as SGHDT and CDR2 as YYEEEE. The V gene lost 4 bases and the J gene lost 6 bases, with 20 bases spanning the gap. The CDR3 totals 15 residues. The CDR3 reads CASSAYSGGVSEQYF. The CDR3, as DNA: TGTGCCAGCAGCGCCTATTCTGGGGGCGTGAGCGAGCAGTACTTC.

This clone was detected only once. CDR3 DNA: TGCGCCAGCAGTGAGCTGGGGACTAGCGGGGGGCCCGGGGAGACCCAGTACTTC. Translated: CASSELGTSGGPGETQYF. The rearrangement links TRBV10-1 to TRBJ2-5, with 15 bases that match TRBD2. This CDR3 region has 18 residues. Germline V CDR1 and CDR2: WNHNN, SYGVQD (reference sequence). The V gene end was trimmed by 2 bases and the J gene end by 5 bases; junction bases not matched to a gene: 9.

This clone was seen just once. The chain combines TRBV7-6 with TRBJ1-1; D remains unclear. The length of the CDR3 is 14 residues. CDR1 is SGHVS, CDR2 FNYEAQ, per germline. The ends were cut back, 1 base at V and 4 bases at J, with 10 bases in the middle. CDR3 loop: CASSLGVLSTEAFF. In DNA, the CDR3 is TGTGCCAGCAGCTTAGGGGTGTTGAGCACTGAAGCTTTCTTT. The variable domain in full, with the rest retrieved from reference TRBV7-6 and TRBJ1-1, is GAGVSQSPRYKVTKRGQDVALRCDPISGHVSLYWYRQALGQGPEFLTYFNYEAQQDKSGLPNDRFSAERPEGSISTLTIQRTEQRDSAMYRCASSLGVLSTEAFFGQGTRLTVV.

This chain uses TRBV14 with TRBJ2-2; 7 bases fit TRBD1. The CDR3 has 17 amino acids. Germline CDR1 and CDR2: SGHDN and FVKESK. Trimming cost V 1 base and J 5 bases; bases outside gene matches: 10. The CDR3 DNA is TGTGCCAGCAGCCAAGGCGACAGGGTACGATGGACCGGGGAGCTGTTTTTT. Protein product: CASSQGDRVRWTGELFF.

The CDR3 DNA follows: TGTGCCAGCAGCCCAGGTGGGGGGTTTAGGGGCTACACCTTC. Its translation is CASSPGGGFRGYTF. This chain connects TRBV5-6 to TRBJ1-2; D perhaps matches TRBD1 (5 bases). The V end lost 4 bases, the J end lost 8 bases, and 18 bases lay between the germline ends. Looked up from germline, CDR1 is SGHDT and CDR2 is YYEEEE. This CDR3 is 14 amino acids long.